The 10 T cell receptor beta chains below come from one sample, sequenced in a study of blood T cells in healthy people across ages. A J-beta primer mix and a sample-barcoded 5' primer were used in a second PCR of roughly 7 to 12 cycles. TCRdb reanalysed the 5' RACE reads using MiXCR and keeps one entry per CDR3 protein. The data contain fewer than 950,000 distinct CDR3 sequences, approximately 35% of them singletons. The sequenced sample was blood. All receptors come from a young man in good health.

As for this clonotype: This may arise from a read error, as a much more abundant clone is one base away. V is TRBV12-3 or TRBV12-4 and J is TRBJ1-2; the match to TRBD1 covers 8 bases. The J segment lost 7 bases and the V segment lost 6 bases, leaving 7 bases of the junction unmatched. The CDR3 runs to 13 residues. In nucleotides, the CDR3 is TGTGCCAGCAGCGCAGGGGGCAGGGTTGGCTACACCTTC. Protein product: CASSAGGRVGYTF.

Here the CDR3 DNA reads TGTGCCAGCAGCTCGACAGGAACACCTACAGATACGCAGTATTTT. Residues: CASSSTGTPTDTQYF. The chain links TRBV27 to TRBJ2-3, with D possibly matching TRBD1 (6 bases). The CDR3 loop spans 15 amino acids. V lost 6 bases and J 3 bases, leaving 16 bases between the germline ends. The germline V gene has CDR1 MNHEY and CDR2 SMNVEV (reference sequence).

This clonotype was seen at least ten times. The genes are TRBV7-2 and TRBJ2-3, with D possibly being TRBD2 (7 bases). Deletions cut 1 base from V and 2 bases from J, with 10 bases between. Germline values: CDR1 SGHTA, CDR2 FQGNSA. The CDR3 sequence is 15 residues long. The CDR3: CASSLVAGATDTQYF. Written as DNA, the CDR3 is TGTGCCAGCAGCTTAGTGGCGGGGGCCACAGATACGCAGTATTTT. Full variable domain (remainder filled in from reference TRBV7-2 and TRBJ2-3): GAGVSQSPSNKVTEKGKDVELRCDPISGHTALYWYRQSLGQGLEFLIYFQGNSAPDKSGLPSDRFSAERTGGSVSTLTIQRTQQEDSAVYLCASSLVAGATDTQYFGPGTRLTVL.

This rearrangement joins TRBV20-1 to TRBJ2-5, with 9 bases fitting TRBD2. The end of the DNA aligns better with TRBJ2-7, so the J call may be wrong. The CDR3 totals 14 residues. In germline, CDR1 is DFQATT, CDR2 SNEGSKA (reference sequence). CDR3 sequence reads: CSALDGTSLSEQYF. Written as DNA, the CDR3 is TGCAGTGCCCTGGACGGGACTAGCCTGTCCGAGCAGTACTTC.

CDR3 in DNA: TGCAGCGTTGAAGGGGGCAGGGGAGCCTTTCAAGAGACCCAGTACTTC. It specifies CSVEGGRGAFQETQYF. The chain uses TRBV29-1 and TRBJ2-5; weak D call: TRBD1 (6 bases). Deletions cut 1 base from V and 2 bases from J, with 17 bases between. This CDR3 comprises 16 residues. The germline V gene has CDR1 SQVTM and CDR2 ANQGSEA.

This sequence joins TRBV12-3 or TRBV12-4 and TRBJ2-2, with 11 bases fitting TRBD1. This CDR3 is 16 amino acids long. J lost 7 bases, V lost 4 bases, and 8 bases had no gene match. For the CDR3, the DNA is TGTGCCAGCAGTTCTTTTAGGACAGGGGGCCACGGGGAGCTGTTTTTT. The encoded protein is CASSSFRTGGHGELFF.

The chain recombines TRBV20-1 with TRBJ1-5, with D maybe TRBD1 (6 bases). The CDR3 runs to 17 residues. V was cut by 4 bases and J by 1 base, with 20 bases left in between. Germline loops: CDR1 DFQATT, CDR2 SNEGSKA (reference sequence). The CDR3 DNA reads TGCAGTGCTAAAGTGGGGGAGGGGGGGTGGAGCAATCAGCCCCAGCATTTT. Translating it yields CSAKVGEGGWSNQPQHF.

This clonotype was seen more than once but under ten times. V gene TRBV5-5 combines with J gene TRBJ2-7, with a weak D call TRBD1 (6 bases). CDR1 and CDR2 from the germline V gene are SGHKS and YYEKEE (reference sequence). Trimming cost V 1 base and J 6 bases, with 11 bases left between them. The CDR3 consists of 13 residues. CDR3 in amino acids: CASSLLQGFEQYF. The CDR3 DNA is TGTGCCAGCAGCTTGTTACAGGGATTCGAGCAGTACTTC.

A few counts support this clonotype. The chain is built from TRBV6-6 and TRBJ2-1; D is unresolved. CDR1 is MNHNY and CDR2 is SVGAGI in the germline V gene (reference sequence). This CDR3 spans 13 amino acids. V gave up 5 bases and J gave up 7 bases, with 12 bases separating them. The CDR3 protein is CASSDANSNEQFF. The CDR3 nucleotides are TGTGCCAGCAGTGACGCCAATTCTAATGAGCAGTTCTTC.

As for this clonotype: This sequence may be a read error, since a much larger clone differs from it by one base. V is TRBV10-3 and J is TRBJ2-1; D possibly uses TRBD1 or TRBD2 (7 bases each). Deletions cut 6 bases from V and 10 bases from J, with 16 bases between. In germline, CDR1 is ENHRY, CDR2 SYGVKD. The CDR3 is 13 amino acids. CDR3 nucleotide sequence: TGTGCCATCAGCGGGCAGGGGGACTACGAGCAGTTCTTC. Its translation: CAISGQGDYEQFF.